The entry that follows covers one TCR beta chain sequence. This record belongs to a study of cytomegalovirus exposure and HLA in healthy donors. Background on the study: The same platform was used for the 100 to 150 validation repertoires and the approximately 670 first-cohort repertoires, a later analysis reported.

The CDR3 sequence is 15 residues long. J gave up 11 bases and V 4 bases, and 15 bases lay outside the gene matches. Per germline, CDR1 SGHAT and CDR2 FQNNGV. Method: immunoSEQ multiplex PCR; TCRdb's copy keeps in-frame clones and lacks some. The sample has some 38,000 clones, 85% to 95% seen once. The clonotype was recovered from a man aged 18 to 29 in good health and CMV-seronegative. Specimen: PBMCs. The chain combines TRBV11-2 with TRBJ1-1; TRBD1 aligns across 8 bases. CDR3 protein: CASSSQGALQAAAFF. The CDR3, as DNA: TGTGCCAGCAGCTCGCAGGGGGCCCTTCAAGCGGCCGCTTTCTTT.